This T cell receptor (beta chain) was recovered during a study of CD8+CD57+ T cells in acquired aplastic anemia. Study-level information: The sorted CD4+ and CD8+ cells yielded an average roughly 3 ug of DNA. Overall study findings and caveats: In common between the patients and the controls were around 29 CD8+ CDR3 sequences.

Individuals selected for sequencing had exhibited CD8+CD57+ cell expansion on flow cytometry. The diagnosis in all patients was severe acquired aplastic anemia. This clonotype appeared many times. Its antigen is not identified. Profiles of TCR beta VDJ and CDR3 were generated from a genomic DNA template. MiXCR, applied by TCRdb to the reads, yields one record per CDR3 protein. The table lists hundreds of thousands of distinct CDR3 sequences, under 60% of them singletons. Input material: sorted CD4+, CD8+, or CD8+CD57+ T cells (not recorded which) from PBMCs. The receptor was isolated from a human donor with aplastic anemia.

The CDR3 sequence: CASSAVPETQYF. The CDR3 DNA sequence: TGTGCCAGCAGTGCTGTCCCCGAGACCCAGTACTTC. This rearrangement joins TRBV2 to TRBJ2-5; D uncertain. The CDR3 totals 12 residues. Germline CDR1 and CDR2: SNHLY and FYNNEI. Trimming shortened V by 4 bases and J by 5 bases, and 8 bases separated the two germline ends.